These 27 T cell receptor beta chains came from one sample sequenced in a study of Graves' ophthalmopathy and Graves' hyperthyroidism. The study amplified TCR beta CDR3 regions using RNA transcripts. The library came from an HTBI-primed first-round RT-PCR and a second-round multiplex PCR. TCRdb ran MiXCR on the multiplex PCR reads and lists one entry per CDR3 protein. Among 170,000 or so distinct CDR3 sequences listed, roughly two fifths were seen once. Input material: peripheral blood. The receptors come from a woman aged 40 to 50 with Graves' ophthalmopathy.

V usage is TRBV6-1 and J usage is TRBJ2-5; no clear D. In germline, CDR1 is MNHNS, CDR2 SASEGT. V lost 6 bases and J lost 0, with 8 bases in between. The CDR3 is 13 amino acids. The CDR3 sequence: CASRPTYQETQYF. The CDR3 coding sequence is TGTGCCAGCAGGCCCACCTACCAAGAGACCCAGTACTTC.

This clonotype was seen many times. The chain is built from TRBV19 and TRBJ2-7; possibly TRBD2 for D (5 bases). V lost 2 bases, J lost 5 bases, and 10 bases lay in between. Per the germline V gene, CDR1 is LNHDA and CDR2 is SQIVND (reference sequence). The CDR3 runs to 13 residues. The DNA of the CDR3 is TGTGCCAGTAGTATAATCAACGGGGACGAGCAGTACTTC. Translation: CASSIINGDEQYF.

This clonotype was seen many times. The V gene is TRBV7-2, the J gene TRBJ1-5; unclear D gene. The CDR3 spans 15 residues. Germline CDR1 is SGHTA and CDR2 is FQGNSA. The V gene lost 5 bases and the J gene lost 4 bases, with 15 bases spanning the gap. The DNA of the CDR3 is TGTGCCAGCAGCGGAGGGATTACCGCAAATCAGCCCCAGCATTTT. This translates into CASSGGITANQPQHF.

The CDR3 DNA sequence: TGTGCCAGCAGTTACTCGAATCCGGGACAAGAGACCCAGTACTTC. It yields the protein CASSYSNPGQETQYF. V is TRBV6-2 or TRBV6-3 and J is TRBJ2-5; a possible D gene is TRBD2 (5 bases). CDR1 is MNHEY and CDR2 is SVGEGT in the germline V gene. This CDR3 comprises 15 residues. Between the trimmed V and J ends, which lost 0 bases and 2 bases, there was a span of 10 bases.

The chain couples TRBV9 to TRBJ2-5; the D gene is possibly TRBD2 (6 bases). Between the trimmed V and J ends, which lost 3 bases and 5 bases, there was a span of 14 bases. The CDR3 runs 14 residues. CDR1 SGDLS and CDR2 YYNGEE come from the germline V gene. The CDR3 loop is CASSASTSHETQYF. The CDR3 DNA reads as TGTGCCAGCAGCGCCTCGACTAGTCATGAGACCCAGTACTTC.

CDR3 in amino acids: CASSLGDTHYGYTF. CDR3 nucleotides: TGCGCCAGCAGCTTGGGCGACACCCACTATGGCTACACCTTC. The chain employs TRBV5-1 and TRBJ1-2, with D hard to call. Germline assignment: CDR1 SGHRS and CDR2 YFSETQ. Trimming stripped 0 bases from V and 3 bases from J, with 9 bases between. CDR3 length: 14 amino acids.

The V gene is TRBV7-2, the J gene TRBJ2-5, with TRBD1 matching over 8 bases. The germline gives CDR1 SGHTA, CDR2 FQGNSA. With V trimmed by 5 bases and J by 4 bases, 6 bases remained unmatched. The CDR3 contains 14 residues. DNA for the CDR3: TGTGCCAGCAGCCCGACAGGGGAAGTAGAGACCCAGTACTTC. This translates into CASSPTGEVETQYF.

This clonotype was observed at least ten times. The chain recombines TRBV5-1 with TRBJ2-2, with D perhaps assigned TRBD1 or TRBD2 (5 bases each). CDR3 length: 16 residues. Trimming left V 2 bases short and J 0 bases short, with 11 bases between. Looked up from germline, CDR1 is SGHRS and CDR2 is YFSETQ. The CDR3 sequence: CASSLMGRSNTGELFF. In DNA form, the CDR3 reads TGCGCCAGCAGCTTAATGGGACGGTCGAACACCGGGGAGCTGTTTTTT.

This clonotype was counted ten times or more. The chain joins TRBV4-3 to TRBJ1-1, with unresolved D. With 0 bases removed from V and 2 bases from J, the gap between germline ends came to 10 bases. The CDR3 has 15 amino acids. CDR1 is LGHNA and CDR2 is YSLEER in the germline V gene. CDR3 DNA: TGCGCCAGCAGCCAAGATACCGCAGCCAACACTGAAGCTTTCTTT. It specifies CASSQDTAANTEAFF.

Ten or more counts support this clonotype. The chain joins TRBV2 to TRBJ1-2; no reliable D call. Germline V gene sequence: CDR1 SNHLY, CDR2 FYNNEI. The V and J ends lost 3 bases and 4 bases respectively, with 12 bases between them. CDR3 length: 14 residues. CDR3 sequence: CASSERNTFYGYTF. The CDR3 DNA follows: TGTGCCAGCAGTGAGAGGAATACCTTCTATGGCTACACCTTC.

The chain is built from TRBV28 and TRBJ1-5; D possibly corresponds to TRBD1 (5 bases). Germline CDR1 is MDHEN and CDR2 is SYDVKM. The CDR3 spans 15 residues. Trimming cost V 2 bases and J 6 bases, with 14 bases left between them. CDR3 nucleotides: TGTGCCAGCAGTTTAACATCAGGGTTGGGTCAGCCCCAGCATTTT. This translates into CASSLTSGLGQPQHF.

This chain uses TRBV6-5 with TRBJ2-7; possible D gene TRBD1, 6 bases. Deletions cut 0 bases from V and 3 bases from J, with 12 bases between. This CDR3 has 15 residues. The germline gives CDR1 MNHEY, CDR2 SVGAGI. As DNA, the CDR3 is TGTGCCAGCAGTTACTCTTTGGACAGAATCTACGAGCAGTACTTC. This translates into CASSYSLDRIYEQYF.

This clonotype appeared a few times. The J gene is TRBJ2-5, the V gene TRBV7-8, with D possibly TRBD1 on 5 matching bases. From germline, CDR1 is SGHVS and CDR2 FQNEAQ. V lost 3 bases, J lost 0 bases, and 14 bases lay in between. The CDR3 has 16 residues. The CDR3 DNA sequence: TGTGCCAGCAGCTTTGGGGCCCGTCTTTACCAAGAGACCCAGTACTTC. Its protein is CASSFGARLYQETQYF.

At least ten counts were recorded for this clonotype. The CDR3, as DNA: TGTGCCAGCAGCACCCGACAACCGACCTATGGCTACACCTTC. The encoded protein is CASSTRQPTYGYTF. V is TRBV6-1 and J is TRBJ1-2; no firm D call. Germline CDR1 MNHNS, CDR2 SASEGT. CDR3 length: 14 amino acids. The ends were cut back, 6 bases at V and 4 bases at J, with 15 bases in the middle.

This clonotype was picked up many times. The rearrangement joins TRBV29-1 to TRBJ1-5; D not resolved. The germline V and J ends were trimmed by 7 bases and 12 bases, with 16 bases remaining between them. Germline CDR1 is SQVTM and CDR2 is ANQGSEA. The CDR3 runs to 11 residues. CDR3: CSAEPSYSQHF. Here the CDR3 DNA reads TGCAGCGCCGAACCCTCGTACAGCCAGCATTTT.

The chain is built from TRBV6-4 and TRBJ2-7, with D tentatively TRBD1 (5 bases). CDR3 size: 12 residues. Germline CDR1 is MRHNA and CDR2 is SNTAGT. Trimming pared 9 bases from V and 6 bases from J, leaving 15 bases between. The DNA for the CDR3 is TGTGCCAGGACCAATCCAAGGGGCGAGCAGTACTTC. It encodes CARTNPRGEQYF.

V and J are TRBV12-3 or TRBV12-4 and TRBJ2-5; D unclear. Trimming removed 6 bases from V and 5 bases from J, with 13 bases in between. This CDR3 has 13 amino acids. The CDR3 is CASRFYQEETQYF. For the CDR3, the DNA is TGTGCCAGCAGATTTTATCAAGAGGAGACCCAGTACTTC.

J is TRBJ1-1 and V is TRBV7-2, with D unclear. Germline CDR1 is SGHTA and CDR2 is FQGNSA. The CDR3 consists of 15 residues. Trimming took off 0 bases at V and 2 bases at J, with 10 bases between the two ends. CDR3 DNA: TGTGCCAGCAGCTTAGCAGCGGGCCGAAACACTGAAGCTTTCTTT. It is translated as CASSLAAGRNTEAFF.

The genes are TRBV12-3 or TRBV12-4 and TRBJ2-7; 9 nucleotides align to TRBD1. CDR3 length: 14 residues. V shed 5 bases, J shed 9 bases, and the junction held 11 bases outside the gene matches. The CDR3 DNA follows: TGTGCCAGCAGTCCAACCGGGACAGGGCGGGTGCAGTACTTC. Translated, it gives CASSPTGTGRVQYF.

V is TRBV12-3 or TRBV12-4 and J is TRBJ1-5; a weak D match, TRBD1 (6 bases). The CDR3 is 14 residues long. V dropped 7 bases and J dropped 7 bases, with 17 bases sitting between them. CDR3 bases: TGTGCCAGCAACGAGGGGGGACGGGAACAGCCCCAGCATTTT. Translation: CASNEGGREQPQHF.

J is TRBJ2-4 and V is TRBV7-2; 10 positions agree with TRBD1. After removal of 3 bases from V and 8 bases from J, the junction contained 4 bases not matched to a gene. Germline CDR1 SGHTA, CDR2 FQGNSA. The length of the CDR3 is 14 residues. CDR3 residues: CASSFDRGPDIQYF. DNA of the CDR3: TGTGCCAGCAGCTTCGACAGGGGGCCGGACATTCAGTACTTC.

Remarks on this clonotype: The junction does not match germline at one end; this may be a read error. This sequence joins TRBV11-2 and TRBJ2-7, with D possibly matching TRBD1 (5 bases). Germline assignment: CDR1 SGHAT and CDR2 FQNNGV. The CDR3 sequence is 13 residues long. This CDR3 reads CASSVDSSYEQYF. Here the CDR3 DNA reads TGTGCCAGCAGCGTAGACAGCTCCTACGAGCAGTACTTC.

This clonotype occurred many times. Written as DNA, the CDR3 is TGTGCCAGCAGTTTGGGACCCGGTTCGTATCAGCCCCAGCATTTT. This encodes CASSLGPGSYQPQHF. This chain connects TRBV12-3 or TRBV12-4 to TRBJ1-5, with D possibly TRBD1 on 5 matching bases. V was trimmed by 3 bases and J by 5 bases, leaving 14 bases between them. The CDR3 totals 15 residues.

This clonotype was picked up many times. The chain links TRBV2 to TRBJ2-7; tentatively, D is TRBD1 or TRBD2 (5 bases each). CDR3 size: 11 residues. Germline V lookup: CDR1 SNHLY, CDR2 FYNNEI. V lost 5 bases to trimming and J lost 7 bases, with 9 bases between them. CDR3 coding DNA: TGTGCCAGCAGTACTGGGGGTGAGCAGTACTTC. As protein: CASSTGGEQYF.

This clonotype was observed a single time. The chain uses TRBV6-1 and TRBJ1-2; D uncertain. With 3 bases removed from V and 8 bases from J, the gap between germline ends came to 16 bases. CDR1 and CDR2 from the germline V gene are MNHNS and SASEGT. This CDR3 region has 14 residues. DNA for the CDR3: TGTGCCAGCAGTGATCCAGGTCGGGTCGACGGCTACACCTTC. It codes for CASSDPGRVDGYTF.

The V gene is TRBV30, the J gene TRBJ2-2, with D tentatively TRBD2 (5 bases). This CDR3 spans 13 amino acids. V was pared by 8 bases and J by 4 bases, with 14 bases between. CDR1 and CDR2 (germline): GTSNPN, SVGIG (reference sequence). The CDR3 here is CAQAGKATGELFF. CDR3 DNA: TGTGCCCAAGCCGGGAAGGCCACCGGGGAGCTGTTTTTT.

V is TRBV6-2 or TRBV6-3 and J is TRBJ1-1, with TRBD1 matching 7 bases. The CDR3 totals 15 residues. V shed 9 bases, J shed 5 bases, and the junction held 15 bases outside the gene matches. Per the germline V gene, CDR1 is MNHEY and CDR2 is SVGEGT. The chain's CDR3 is CASADRDQPGTEAFF. Here the CDR3 DNA reads TGTGCCAGTGCCGACAGGGACCAACCGGGGACTGAAGCTTTCTTT.